Below are 15 T cell receptor beta chains sequenced from a single sample in a study of human versus mouse CDR3 diversity and MHC coevolution. TCRdb's copy holds only in-frame clones and misses some; the assay was immunoSEQ multiplex PCR. Of about 60,000 clones in the sample, approximately 94% were seen once. The sequenced material came from naive CD4+ T cells from blood. Subset described: CD45RO-negative CD62L-positive naive CD4 T cells. The receptors shown here come from a person in their sixties in good health.

The V and J genes are TRBV5-4 and TRBJ2-3, with D possibly TRBD1 on 5 matching bases. The CDR3 covers 14 residues. Germline values: CDR1 SGHNT, CDR2 YYREEE (reference sequence). V was cut by 1 base and J by 1 base, with 7 bases left in between. The CDR3 here is CASSLLGGTDTQYF. The CDR3 bases are TGTGCCAGCAGCTTGTTAGGGGGCACAGATACGCAGTATTTT.

This clone was counted a single time. The chain carries TRBV5-6 and TRBJ2-1; 8 bases align to TRBD2. Trimming took 4 bases from V and 0 from J; bases not matched to a gene: 6. This CDR3 has 16 residues. Germline V gene data show CDR1 as SGHDT and CDR2 as YYEEEE. For the CDR3, the DNA is TGTGCCAGCAGCCTTAGCGGGAACCCCTCCTACAATGAGCAGTTCTTC. Encoded protein: CASSLSGNPSYNEQFF.

V and J are TRBV19 and TRBJ2-2, with 11 bases matching TRBD2. CDR1 and CDR2 (germline): LNHDA, SQIVND (reference sequence). The CDR3 length is 16 residues. The junction had 9 bases not matched to a gene; V was cut back by 8 bases and J by 4 bases. CDR3 sequence reads: CASSRLAGGRTGELFF. As DNA, the CDR3 is TGTGCCAGTTCCCGGCTAGCGGGAGGACGCACCGGGGAGCTGTTTTTT. Supplemented by reference TRBV19 and TRBJ2-2, the full variable domain reads DGGITQSPKYLFRKEGQNVTLSCEQNLNHDAMYWYRQDPGQGLRLIYYSQIVNDFQKGDIAEGYSVSREKKESFPLTVTSAQKNPTAFYLCASSRLAGGRTGELFFGEGSRLTVL.

The V and J genes are TRBV27 and TRBJ1-4, with TRBD1 matching 7 bases. The CDR3 is 15 amino acids. Per the germline V gene, CDR1 is MNHEY and CDR2 is SMNVEV (reference sequence). V lost 6 bases, J lost 5 bases, and 9 bases stayed unmatched. The CDR3 DNA sequence: TGTGCCAGCAGCACCCGGGACAGCACAAATGAAAAACTGTTTTTT. This encodes CASSTRDSTNEKLFF.

The chain recombines TRBV15 with TRBJ2-2; 9 bases line up with TRBD2. Germline V gene lookup returns CDR1 LNHNV and CDR2 YYDKDF (reference sequence). This CDR3 contains 17 residues. The junction had 6 bases not matched to a gene; V was cut back by 0 bases and J by 4 bases. CDR3 bases: TGTGCCACCAGCAGAGATTACCGCGGGAGGGGCACCGGGGAGCTGTTTTTT. Translating gives CATSRDYRGRGTGELFF.

The rearrangement joins TRBV5-4 to TRBJ2-5, with a possible D match to TRBD1 (6 bases). Trimming shortened V by 10 bases and J by 7 bases, and 26 bases separated the two germline ends. The CDR3 contains 15 residues. Germline lookup yields CDR1 SGHNT and CDR2 YYREEE (reference sequence). The CDR3 protein is CAGASGHPREGTQYF. CDR3 coding DNA: TGTGCCGGGGCATCGGGACACCCAAGAGAGGGGACCCAGTACTTC.

The V and J genes are TRBV5-6 and TRBJ2-3; 8 bases are shared with TRBD1. Germline V gene sequence: CDR1 SGHDT, CDR2 YYEEEE. V gave up 4 bases and J gave up 0 bases; unmatched junction bases: 10. The CDR3 consists of 17 residues. CDR3: CASSRPGQEFSTDTQYF. The CDR3 region has the DNA TGTGCCAGCAGCCGACCGGGACAGGAGTTTAGCACAGATACGCAGTATTTT. The whole variable domain, filled in from reference TRBV5-6 and TRBJ2-3, reads DAGVTQSPTHLIKTRGQQVTLRCSPKSGHDTVSWYQQALGQGPQFIFQYYEEEERQRGNFPDRFSGHQFPNYSSELNVNALLLGDSALYLCASSRPGQEFSTDTQYFGPGTRLTVL.

J is TRBJ2-2 and V is TRBV29-1; D is possibly TRBD1 (5 bases). Trimming removed 2 bases at V and 1 base at J, with 8 bases between. Germline V gives CDR1 SQVTM, CDR2 ANQGSEA. The CDR3 has 14 amino acids. Here the CDR3 reads CSVEPRVNTGELFF. CDR3 bases: TGCAGCGTTGAACCCAGGGTGAACACCGGGGAGCTGTTTTTT.

The rearrangement joins TRBV9 to TRBJ2-1, with unresolved D. V shed 4 bases and J shed 2 bases, with 16 bases lying between them. Germline values: CDR1 SGDLS, CDR2 YYNGEE. The CDR3 runs to 16 residues. The DNA of the CDR3 is TGTGCCAGCAGCACTACTTCGACGGTGCCCTACAATGAGCAGTTCTTC. Translated, it gives CASSTTSTVPYNEQFF.

This clone came up once. The chain links TRBV5-5 to TRBJ1-5; possible D gene TRBD1, 6 bases. This CDR3 comprises 13 residues. The V end was cut by 4 bases, the J end by 7 bases, with 12 bases between. Per germline, CDR1 SGHKS and CDR2 YYEKEE (reference sequence). The CDR3 spells CASSAAGVQPQHF. As DNA, the CDR3 is TGTGCCAGCAGCGCCGCAGGGGTACAGCCCCAGCATTTT.

The gene calls are TRBV10-3 and TRBJ1-1; the match to TRBD1 covers 9 bases. The CDR3 length is 14 residues. Germline V gives CDR1 ENHRY, CDR2 SYGVKD. Losses at the gene ends were 10 bases for V and 6 bases for J; bases not matched to a gene: 12. CDR3 sequence: CATGDREWSAEAFF. CDR3 nucleotides: TGTGCCACGGGGGACAGGGAATGGTCCGCTGAAGCTTTCTTT.

The J gene is TRBJ1-2, the V gene TRBV5-1, with D possibly TRBD1 on 5 matching bases. CDR1 is SGHRS, CDR2 YFSETQ, per germline. This CDR3 is 14 amino acids long. Deletions cut 3 bases from V and 6 bases from J, with 15 bases between. The CDR3 spells CASSSSGGIDGYTF. CDR3 sequence (DNA): TGCGCCAGCAGCTCCTCCGGGGGAATCGATGGCTACACCTTC. Full variable domain (outside the CDR3, taken from reference TRBV5-1 and TRBJ1-2): KAGVTQTPRYLIKTRGQQVTLSCSPISGHRSVSWYQQTPGQGLQFLFEYFSETQRNKGNFPGRFSGRQFSNSRSEMNVSTLELGDSALYLCASSSSGGIDGYTFGSGTRLTVV.

The chain links TRBV29-1 to TRBJ2-2, with 8 bases aligning to TRBD1. This CDR3 contains 19 residues. After removal of 6 bases from V and 4 bases from J, the junction contained 22 bases not matched to a gene. Germline values: CDR1 SQVTM, CDR2 ANQGSEA. Here the CDR3 DNA reads TGCAGCGTGAGGGACAGGCCAGGGGGTGGAGGTACGGGCACCGGGGAGCTGTTTTTT. Amino acid sequence: CSVRDRPGGGGTGTGELFF.

The V and J genes are TRBV5-1 and TRBJ1-4; 8 bases map to TRBD1. The CDR3 contains 15 residues. The ends lost 2 bases at V and 4 bases at J; junction bases unmatched: 4. Germline values: CDR1 SGHRS, CDR2 YFSETQ. The CDR3 DNA reads as TGCGCCAGCAGCTTTTCAGGGGGCGGTAATGAAAAACTGTTTTTT. It codes for CASSFSGGGNEKLFF.

The rearrangement joins TRBV4-2 to TRBJ2-5; no clear D gene. Germline CDR1 is LGHNA and CDR2 is YNFKEQ. The CDR3 contains 13 residues. V gave up 2 bases and J gave up 5 bases, with 9 bases separating them. The CDR3 loop reads CASSQTFAETQYF. The CDR3 DNA sequence: TGTGCCAGCAGCCAAACGTTCGCGGAGACCCAGTACTTC.